This T cell receptor (beta chain) stems from a study of cytomegalovirus exposure and HLA in healthy donors. Losses at the gene ends were 2 bases for V and 7 bases for J; bases not matched to a gene: 3. The CDR3 loop spans 12 amino acids. CDR1 SQVTM and CDR2 ANQGSEA come from the germline V gene. Whole-study results and caveats: A likely sequencing artifact accounted for one observed cluster of highly shared sequence variants. A few V segments could not be told apart, such as TRBV6-2 and TRBV6-3, and were left out. TCR beta sequences numbering around 15,000 were associated with HLA alleles at 0.05 false discovery rate in a later analysis. The study listed roughly 150 cytomegalovirus-associated TCR beta chains.

The PCR made use of 60 Vbeta and 13 Jbeta primers. TCRdb keeps only in-frame clones here, not all; method: immunoSEQ multiplex PCR. The ten top clones account for about 2.7%, within a sample of 100,000 to 150,000 clones. A word on this clone: Its antigen is unidentified.

The source material was PBMCs. This chain uses TRBV29-1 with TRBJ1-2; 8 bases line up with TRBD1. The receptor was isolated from a man younger than 40 in good health and CMV-seronegative. The CDR3 coding sequence is TGCAGCGTTGAACCGGACAGGGTTGGCTACACCTTC. It yields the protein CSVEPDRVGYTF. The variable domain in full, completed from reference TRBV29-1 and TRBJ1-2, reads SAVISQKPSRDICQRGTSLTIQCQVDSQVTMMFWYRQQPGQSLTLIATANQGSEATYESGFVIDKFPISRPNLTFSTLTVSNMSPEDSSIYLCSVEPDRVGYTFGSGTRLTVV.